What follows are 5 T cell receptor beta chains derived from one specimen sequenced in a study of T cell clonality in common variable immunodeficiency. TCRdb's table, derived via immunoSEQ multiplex PCR, lists solely in-frame clones and lacks some. The sample holds tens of thousands of clones, and no clone turns up only once. These receptors have no known antigen. Study-wide results and caveats: Fewer deletions and N-nucleotide insertions were reportedly seen in common variable immunodeficiency TCR beta sequences.

The sequenced material came from peripheral blood mononuclear cells. These receptors were taken from a human donor with common variable immunodeficiency.

Details on this clone: The CDR3 end lies 3 residues beyond the end of the read and is filled in from the germline J gene. The chain combines TRBV18 with TRBJ2-7, with TRBD1 as a possible D gene (6 bases). Between the trimmed V and J ends, which lost 6 bases and 0 bases, there was a span of 15 bases. Germline V gives CDR1 KGHSH, CDR2 LQKENI. This CDR3 has 15 amino acids. This CDR3 is CASSAGTGPSYEQYF. The sequenced CDR3 bases are TGTGCCAGCTCGGCCGGAACAGGGCCCTCCTACGAG.

This clone has just a few counts. Read data end 3 residues before the CDR3 end; the end is taken from the germline J gene. The chain is built from TRBV7-7 and TRBJ2-2, with D perhaps TRBD2 (5 bases). The germline gives CDR1 SSHAT, CDR2 FNYEAQ (reference sequence). The CDR3 runs 16 residues. Between the trimmed V and J ends, which lost 4 bases and 4 bases, there was a span of 16 bases. The CDR3 region is CASSSDSVGVTGELFF. The sequenced CDR3 bases are TGTGCCAGCAGCTCCGATTCTGTCGGGGTCACCGGGGAG.

The CDR3 here is CASSPGATDTQYF. The sequenced part of the CDR3 DNA is TGTGCCAGCTCACCAGGGGCCACAGATACG. This chain uses TRBV18 with TRBJ2-3; D is perhaps TRBD1 (5 bases). The missing CDR3 end, 3 residues past where the read stops, is filled in from the germline J gene. Germline CDR1 KGHSH, CDR2 LQKENI. The V and J ends lost 2 bases and 2 bases respectively, with 5 bases between them. The CDR3 is 13 amino acids.

This clone was counted ten times or more. The read is 3 residues too short to cover the CDR3 end, so that end is filled in from the germline J gene. Other DNA sequences from this sample encode an identical CDR3 as well. This chain joins TRBV7-2 and TRBJ2-7, with unresolved D. The CDR3 totals 13 residues. Germline CDR1 SGHTA, CDR2 FQGNSA. V dropped 0 bases and J dropped 2 bases, with 5 bases sitting between them. The sequenced CDR3 bases are TGTGCCAGCAGCTTAGCCCCAACCTACGAG. This gives the protein CASSLAPTYE. The CDR3 as a whole reads CASSLAPTYEQYF.

In this sample, this clone turned up many times. The read gets to within 3 residues of the CDR3 end, and the germline J gene fills in the rest. The rearrangement links TRBV10-3 to TRBJ2-7; 12 positions agree with TRBD1. J lost 0 bases, V lost 4 bases, and 10 bases had no gene match. This CDR3 has 18 amino acids. Germline-derived CDR1 and CDR2 are ENHRY and SYGVKD. This CDR3 reads CAISGGDRGLTSSYEQYF. The CDR3 DNA, read in part, is TGTGCCATCAGTGGGGGGGACAGGGGGCTTACCAGCTCCTACGAG.